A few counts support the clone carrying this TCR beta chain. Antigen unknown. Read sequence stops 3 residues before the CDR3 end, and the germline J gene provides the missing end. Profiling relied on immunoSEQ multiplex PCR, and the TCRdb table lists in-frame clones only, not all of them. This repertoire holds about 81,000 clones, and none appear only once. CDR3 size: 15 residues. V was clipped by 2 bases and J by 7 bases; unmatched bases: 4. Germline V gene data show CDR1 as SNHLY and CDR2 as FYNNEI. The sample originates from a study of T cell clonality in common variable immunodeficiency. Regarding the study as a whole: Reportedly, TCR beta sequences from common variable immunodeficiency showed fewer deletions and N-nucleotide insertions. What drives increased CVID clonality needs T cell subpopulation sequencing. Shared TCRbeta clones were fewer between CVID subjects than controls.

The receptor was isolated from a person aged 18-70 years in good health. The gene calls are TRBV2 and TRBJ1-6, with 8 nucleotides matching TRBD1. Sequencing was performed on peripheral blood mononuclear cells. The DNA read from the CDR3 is TGTGCCAGCAGTGAAATCAGGGGGCGGAATTCACCC. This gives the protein CASSEIRGRNSP. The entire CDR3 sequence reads CASSEIRGRNSPLHF.